Listed here are 28 T cell receptor beta chains from one sample, sequenced in a study of T cell repertoires in cytomegalovirus infection. Each CDR3 protein is one row after TCRdb ran MiXCR on the reads. This sample has about 270,000 distinct CDR3 sequences, with approximately 22% found just once. Their specific antigens are unknown. The sequences come from cultured PBMCs, collected from culture after CMV antigen stimulation. These receptors were collected from a human donor in good health (CMV status not recorded). Some clones in this sample may be carry-over from other donors' samples.

This clonotype has only a few counts. This chain connects TRBV6-2 or TRBV6-3 to TRBJ2-1; possibly TRBD2 for D (5 bases). Trimming removed 2 bases from V and 6 bases from J, with 8 bases in between. This CDR3 contains 13 residues. From germline, CDR1 is MNHEY and CDR2 SVGEGT. CDR3 nucleotides: TGTGCCAGCAGTTACACTAGAACCAATGAGCAGTTCTTC. Its translation is CASSYTRTNEQFF.

The chain carries TRBV7-6 and TRBJ2-3; D remains unclear. The CDR3 sequence is 14 residues long. Trimming took 1 base from V and 6 from J, leaving 11 bases between them. Germline V gene data show CDR1 as SGHVS and CDR2 as FNYEAQ. CDR3 loop: CASSLGTPPDTQYF. The CDR3, as DNA: TGTGCCAGCAGCTTAGGTACCCCACCCGATACGCAGTATTTT.

This rearrangement joins TRBV4-1 to TRBJ2-5, with D tentatively TRBD1 (5 bases). Looked up from germline, CDR1 is MGHRA and CDR2 is YSYEKL. V was pared by 3 bases and J by 5 bases, with 13 bases between. This CDR3 has 14 residues. Here the CDR3 DNA reads TGCGCCAGCAGCCACAGGGATAGATTGGAGACCCAGTACTTC. Encoded protein: CASSHRDRLETQYF.

Written as DNA, the CDR3 is TGTGCCAGCAGCTCGGAGGGCGGTAGCAATCAGCCCCAGCATTTT. Its protein is CASSSEGGSNQPQHF. The chain couples TRBV7-2 to TRBJ1-5; D is undetermined. The CDR3 runs to 15 residues. Trimming cost V 4 bases and J 0 bases, with 10 bases left between them. Germline lookup yields CDR1 SGHTA and CDR2 FQGNSA.

The CDR3 sequence is CATSRDHHPAVNTGELFF. CDR3 coding DNA: TGTGCCACCAGCAGAGATCATCACCCGGCGGTGAACACCGGGGAGCTGTTTTTT. This chain links TRBV15 with TRBJ2-2; the D is unclear. The ends were cut back, 0 bases at V and 1 base at J, with 15 bases in the middle. The CDR3 contains 18 residues. The germline gives CDR1 LNHNV, CDR2 YYDKDF (reference sequence). The whole variable domain, filled in from reference TRBV15 and TRBJ2-2, reads DAMVIQNPRYQVTQFGKPVTLSCSQTLNHNVMYWYQQKSSQAPKLLFHYYDKDFNNEADTPDNFQSRRPNTSFCFLDIRSPGLGDTAMYLCATSRDHHPAVNTGELFFGEGSRLTVL.

This clonotype was found a few times. The gene calls are TRBV13 and TRBJ2-7, with a tentative D call TRBD1 (5 bases). V was pared by 2 bases and J by 2 bases, with 10 bases between. Germline CDR1 is PRHDT and CDR2 is FYEKMQ (reference sequence). This CDR3 comprises 14 residues. CDR3 amino acids: CASSLRTNPYEQYF. Written as DNA, the CDR3 is TGTGCCAGCAGCTTAAGGACAAACCCCTACGAGCAGTACTTC. Full variable domain (missing parts from reference TRBV13 and TRBJ2-7): AAGVIQSPRHLIKEKRETATLKCYPIPRHDTVYWYQQGPGQDPQFLISFYEKMQSDKGSIPDRFSAQQFSDYHSELNMSSLELGDSALYFCASSLRTNPYEQYFGPGTRLTVT.

The V gene is TRBV7-8, the J gene TRBJ2-7; possibly TRBD1 for D (6 bases). Germline values: CDR1 SGHVS, CDR2 FQNEAQ. V lost 5 bases and J lost 8, with 19 bases in between. The CDR3 totals 14 residues. The CDR3 loop reads CASSPDRTDTQQYF. As DNA, the CDR3 is TGTGCCAGCAGCCCGGATAGGACAGATACTCAGCAGTACTTC.

This chain joins TRBV20-1 and TRBJ2-1, with 8 bases that match TRBD2. Germline values: CDR1 DFQATT, CDR2 SNEGSKA (reference sequence). V lost 8 bases to trimming and J lost 4 bases; unmatched junction nucleotides: 7. The CDR3 loop spans 13 amino acids. The CDR3 spells CSRPLAGYNEQFF. For the CDR3, the DNA is TGCAGTAGACCTCTAGCGGGTTACAATGAGCAGTTCTTC.

V usage is TRBV6-2 or TRBV6-3 and J usage is TRBJ2-2, with 10 bases matching TRBD2. V trimming: 7 bases; J trimming: 5 bases; junction bases outside the gene matches: 13. Germline V gives CDR1 MNHEY, CDR2 SVGEGT. The length of the CDR3 is 17 residues. The DNA for the CDR3 is TGTGCCAGCAAGATTCATAGCGGGAGGCCGGGTACCGGGGAGCTGTTTTTT. It specifies CASKIHSGRPGTGELFF.

This clonotype appeared a few times. The genes are TRBV11-1 and TRBJ2-7, with 14 bases aligning to TRBD2. Per germline, CDR1 SGHAT and CDR2 FQDESV (reference sequence). This CDR3 region has 16 residues. The V and J ends lost 0 bases and 3 bases, in that order; junction bases with no gene match: 1. In DNA, the CDR3 is TGTGCCAGCAGCTTAGCGGGGACTAGCGGGAGCTACGAGCAGTACTTC. It specifies CASSLAGTSGSYEQYF.

Ten or more counts support this clonotype. This chain uses TRBV5-6 with TRBJ1-2; 7 nucleotides align to TRBD1. The J segment lost 5 bases and the V segment lost 2 bases, leaving 9 bases of the junction unmatched. The CDR3 has 15 residues. Per germline, CDR1 SGHDT and CDR2 YYEEEE. This chain's CDR3 is CASSFRPGQIYGYTF. In DNA, the CDR3 is TGTGCCAGCAGCTTCCGCCCGGGACAGATTTATGGCTACACCTTC.

The V and J genes are TRBV7-4 and TRBJ2-5; D unresolved. The germline V gene encodes CDR1 SGHVT and CDR2 SQSDAQ. Trimming stripped 4 bases from V and 5 bases from J, with 8 bases between. The CDR3 length is 12 residues. CDR3 loop: CASSSRHETQYF. CDR3 DNA sequence: TGTGCCAGCAGCTCAAGACACGAGACCCAGTACTTC.

The table lists this clonotype with many counts. The chain's CDR3 is CASSPRGSGRLGYSTDTQYF. DNA for the CDR3: TGTGCCAGCAGCCCCCGAGGGAGCGGGAGATTGGGGTATAGCACAGATACGCAGTATTTT. The chain joins TRBV7-2 to TRBJ2-3; 8 bases line up with TRBD2. Germline V gene sequence: CDR1 SGHTA, CDR2 FQGNSA. V shed 5 bases, J shed 0 bases, and the junction held 19 bases outside the gene matches. This CDR3 region has 20 residues.

The sample holds a few counts of this clonotype. The chain joins TRBV12-3 or TRBV12-4 to TRBJ1-5; D call uncertain. The CDR3 is 16 amino acids. V was clipped by 2 bases and J by 0 bases, with 11 bases between them. Here the CDR3 DNA reads TGTGCCAGCAGTTTACGGGCGAGGAATAGCAATCAGCCCCAGCATTTT. Its translation is CASSLRARNSNQPQHF.

Only a few counts were recorded for this clonotype. This chain joins TRBV13 and TRBJ2-7; 9 bases map to TRBD1. The trim removed 6 bases at V and 1 base at J, leaving 7 bases unmatched. The CDR3 has 15 residues. Germline V lookup: CDR1 PRHDT, CDR2 FYEKMQ (reference sequence). CDR3 nucleotides: TGTGCCAGCAGGGCAGCCGGGACAGGGTCCTACGAGCAGTACTTC. This codes for CASRAAGTGSYEQYF.

The CDR3 sequence: CASCPGNYQETQYF. Written as DNA, the CDR3 is TGTGCCAGCTGCCCCGGGAACTACCAAGAGACCCAGTACTTC. The genes are TRBV12-3 or TRBV12-4 and TRBJ2-5; the D gene is possibly TRBD2 (5 bases). The CDR3 covers 14 residues. V was clipped by 8 bases and J by 0 bases, with 13 bases between them.

In its sample, this clonotype was seen a few times. This rearrangement joins TRBV6-1 to TRBJ1-1; D not certain. The V and J ends lost 5 bases and 1 base respectively, with 11 bases between them. Germline CDR1 and CDR2: MNHNS and SASEGT. The CDR3 extends over 14 amino acids. CDR3 sequence: CASSYVGRNTEAFF. The CDR3 DNA follows: TGTGCCAGCAGTTATGTCGGCCGGAACACTGAAGCTTTCTTT.

Turning to this clonotype: A much more abundant neighbour one base away suggests this may be a read error. This chain connects TRBV7-2 to TRBJ1-3, with D possibly matching TRBD1 (5 bases). CDR1 is SGHTA and CDR2 is FQGNSA in the germline V gene. The CDR3 length is 14 residues. The CDR3 DNA is TGTGCCAGCAGCTTGGGGGGGAACGGAAACACCATGTATTTT. This encodes CASSLGGNGNTMYF.

Written as DNA, the CDR3 is TGCGCCAGCAGCCAACAGGAGGTAGCGGGAGGCGAGCAGTACTTC. It encodes CASSQQEVAGGEQYF. The rearrangement uses TRBV4-1 and TRBJ2-7; 10 bases map to TRBD2. This CDR3 comprises 15 residues. The trim removed 2 bases at V and 6 bases at J, leaving 7 bases unmatched. The germline gives CDR1 MGHRA, CDR2 YSYEKL.

The J gene is TRBJ1-1, the V gene TRBV6-2 or TRBV6-3, with 7 positions matching TRBD1. CDR1 and CDR2 from the germline V gene are MNHEY and SVGEGT. The CDR3 sequence is 16 residues long. Trimming cost V 2 bases and J 0 bases; bases outside gene matches: 6. The CDR3 sequence is CASSYPPGQMNTEAFF. The CDR3 DNA reads TGTGCCAGCAGTTACCCTCCGGGACAGATGAACACTGAAGCTTTCTTT.

The table lists this clonotype with many counts. The genes are TRBV12-3 or TRBV12-4 and TRBJ2-7; no reliable D call. The V end was cut by 3 bases, the J end by 2 bases, with 11 bases between. The CDR3 consists of 14 residues. CDR3 DNA: TGTGCCAGCAGTTTGTCAGCACGACCCTACGAGCAGTACTTC. Translation: CASSLSARPYEQYF.

The J gene is TRBJ2-1, the V gene TRBV4-1; possibly TRBD2 for D (5 bases). This CDR3 comprises 14 residues. Trimming pared 4 bases from V and 6 bases from J, leaving 13 bases between. Germline V CDR1 and CDR2: MGHRA, YSYEKL. This CDR3 is CASSLILASNEQFF. The CDR3 DNA reads as TGCGCCAGCAGCCTAATTCTAGCTTCCAATGAGCAGTTCTTC.

J is TRBJ2-7 and V is TRBV2; D is perhaps TRBD1 (6 bases). The germline gives CDR1 SNHLY, CDR2 FYNNEI. V shed 5 bases and J shed 0 bases, with 20 bases lying between them. This CDR3 has 17 residues. This CDR3 is CASSLTRTDPSSYEQYF. In nucleotides, the CDR3 is TGTGCCAGCAGTCTCACCCGGACAGACCCGAGCTCCTACGAGCAGTACTTC.

This clonotype was picked up many times. V and J are TRBV7-9 and TRBJ2-1, with 10 bases identical to TRBD2. The trim removed 5 bases at V and 7 bases at J, leaving 8 bases unmatched. Germline V gene sequence: CDR1 SEHNR, CDR2 FQNEAQ (reference sequence). The CDR3 consists of 15 residues. CDR3 nucleotide sequence: TGTGCCAGCAGCCCGGCAAGCGGGAGGGTTAATGAGCAGTTCTTC. Its translation: CASSPASGRVNEQFF.

This clonotype has a handful of counts. The V call is TRBV5-1, the J call TRBJ2-5; 13 bases agree with TRBD2. The CDR3 is 14 residues long. CDR1 SGHRS and CDR2 YFSETQ come from the germline V gene. V shed 4 bases, J shed 7 bases, and the junction held 4 bases outside the gene matches. CDR3 nucleotide sequence: TGCGCCAGCAGCGAAGGACTAGCGGGAGCGACCCAGTACTTC. The encoded protein is CASSEGLAGATQYF. Supplemented by reference TRBV5-1 and TRBJ2-5, the full variable domain reads KAGVTQTPRYLIKTRGQQVTLSCSPISGHRSVSWYQQTPGQGLQFLFEYFSETQRNKGNFPGRFSGRQFSNSRSEMNVSTLELGDSALYLCASSEGLAGATQYFGPGTRLLVL.

The chain has TRBV4-3 and TRBJ2-5, with 8 nucleotides matching TRBD2. The V gene's germline CDR1 is LGHNA and CDR2 YSLEER. Losses at the gene ends were 0 bases for V and 5 bases for J; bases not matched to a gene: 5. The length of the CDR3 is 15 residues. The CDR3 here is CASSQDMVAGETQYF. The CDR3 nucleotides are TGCGCCAGCAGCCAAGATATGGTAGCGGGGGAGACCCAGTACTTC.

This clonotype was seen only a few times. The genes are TRBV12-3 or TRBV12-4 and TRBJ2-3; D perhaps matches TRBD2 (6 bases). The germline V and J ends were trimmed by 2 bases and 2 bases, with 11 bases remaining between them. The CDR3 covers 15 residues. The CDR3 spells CASSLTGAATDTQYF. CDR3 sequence (DNA): TGTGCCAGCAGTTTAACGGGAGCAGCCACAGATACGCAGTATTTT.

The J gene is TRBJ2-5, the V gene TRBV9; 7 bases match TRBD1. Germline trimming cut 0 bases from V and 8 bases from J; bases unmatched to any gene: 7. The length of the CDR3 is 14 residues. The germline V gene encodes CDR1 SGDLS and CDR2 YYNGEE. The chain's CDR3 is CASSVEVGDSTQYF. The CDR3 nucleotides read TGTGCCAGCAGCGTAGAGGTGGGGGACAGCACCCAGTACTTC.